This T cell receptor beta chain is drawn from a study of T cell responses to AZD1222 COVID-19 vaccine. This CDR3 is built from 13 residues. Germline V CDR1 and CDR2: SQVTM, ANQGSEA. V was trimmed by 0 bases and J by 7 bases, leaving 12 bases between them. Generated by immunoSEQ multiplex PCR, the TCRdb table keeps only in-frame clones and is missing some. The sample lists roughly 120,000 clones, roughly nine tenths occurring once. Concerning this clone: What it binds is not known.

Whole-study results and caveats: After two AZD1222 doses, spike-specific TCR breadth and depth rose versus day 0. Regions 160-218 and 743-854 held dominance among vaccine-associated CD4 TCRs, which spanned spike. Baseline testing showed seropositivity in only a handful of AZD1222 recipients.

Here the sequenced sample was peripheral blood, taken on day 0 of AZD1222 vaccination. This chain connects TRBV29-1 to TRBJ1-2; D perhaps matches TRBD1 (5 bases). The source is an adult in good health. This CDR3 reads CSVEDRQGFGYTF. The DNA for the CDR3 is TGCAGCGTTGAAGATAGGCAGGGATTTGGCTACACCTTC. The entire variable domain, with the rest obtained from reference TRBV29-1 and TRBJ1-2, is as follows: SAVISQKPSRDICQRGTSLTIQCQVDSQVTMMFWYRQQPGQSLTLIATANQGSEATYESGFVIDKFPISRPNLTFSTLTVSNMSPEDSSIYLCSVEDRQGFGYTFGSGTRLTVV.